A single sample is the source of the 23 T cell receptor beta chains below, sequenced in a study of T cell responses to AZD1222 COVID-19 vaccine. Produced via immunoSEQ multiplex PCR; TCRdb's table is partial and in-frame only. The table lists under 200,000 clones, about nine tenths of them singletons. The source was peripheral blood, collected on day 0 of AZD1222 vaccination. These receptors were obtained from an adult in good health.

The CDR3 DNA reads as TGTGCCAGCAGCGTAGGCGAAGGGAAGGGCTATGGCTACACCTTC. As protein: CASSVGEGKGYGYTF. The rearrangement joins TRBV9 to TRBJ1-2; D is uncertain. The CDR3 consists of 15 residues. In germline, CDR1 is SGDLS, CDR2 YYNGEE. V was shortened by 0 bases and J by 4 bases, with 13 bases between the two germline ends.

The chain joins TRBV6-6 to TRBJ1-4; D unresolved. The CDR3 is made up of 12 amino acids. V lost 5 bases and J lost 4, with 5 bases in between. The germline V gene has CDR1 MNHNY and CDR2 SVGAGI (reference sequence). This CDR3 is CASSARNEKLFF. The CDR3 DNA follows: TGTGCCAGCAGTGCCCGTAATGAAAAACTGTTTTTT.

The chain is built from TRBV30 and TRBJ2-6; possibly TRBD1 for D (6 bases). CDR1 GTSNPN and CDR2 SVGIG come from the germline V gene (reference sequence). Trimming shortened V by 2 bases and J by 2 bases, and 10 bases separated the two germline ends. The CDR3 spans 15 residues. As DNA, the CDR3 is TGTGCCTGGAGTCCAAACAGGGCTGGGGCCAACGTCCTGACTTTC. Its translation: CAWSPNRAGANVLTF.

CDR3 DNA: TGTGCCACCAGTGACTATCAGGGGGACTATGGCTACACCTTC. Encoded protein: CATSDYQGDYGYTF. V usage is TRBV24-1 and J usage is TRBJ1-2, with 7 bases that match TRBD1. J gave up 3 bases and V 4 bases, and 4 bases lay outside the gene matches. The V gene's germline CDR1 is KGHDR and CDR2 SFDVKD. The CDR3 loop spans 14 amino acids.

J is TRBJ1-4 and V is TRBV28; 7 positions match TRBD1. Trimming removed 4 bases from V and 4 bases from J; junction bases left unmatched: 9. Germline values: CDR1 MDHEN, CDR2 SYDVKM. The CDR3 totals 16 residues. The CDR3 coding sequence is TGTGCCAGCAGTTCCCCCGGGACAGCGATTAATGAAAAACTGTTTTTT. Translated: CASSSPGTAINEKLFF.

The CDR3 loop is CASSEETSGFQGGAPAKNIQYF. The CDR3, as DNA: TGTGCCAGCAGTGAAGAGACTAGCGGTTTTCAGGGGGGGGCCCCCGCCAAAAACATTCAGTACTTC. The rearrangement uses TRBV6-1 and TRBJ2-4; 9 positions agree with TRBD2. With 1 base clipped from V and 1 base from J, the junction kept 20 bases outside the gene matches. In germline, CDR1 is MNHNS, CDR2 SASEGT. The CDR3 loop spans 22 amino acids.

The rearrangement links TRBV15 to TRBJ1-5; D remains ambiguous. The V and J ends lost 0 bases and 7 bases respectively, with 13 bases between them. Germline V gene data show CDR1 as LNHNV and CDR2 as YYDKDF (reference sequence). The CDR3 runs to 15 residues. CDR3 bases: TGTGCCACCAGCAGAGATCCGGAGAATGGGCAGCCCCAGCATTTT. It specifies CATSRDPENGQPQHF.

This chain links TRBV6-6 with TRBJ2-1; TRBD2 might be the D (6 bases). This CDR3 has 16 amino acids. Germline loops: CDR1 MNHNY, CDR2 SVGAGI (reference sequence). Trimming cost V 0 bases and J 5 bases, with 14 bases left between them. CDR3 sequence (DNA): TGTGCCAGCAGTTACTCGCTACTAGCTAAAAACAATGAGCAGTTCTTC. This codes for CASSYSLLAKNNEQFF.

The V call is TRBV9, the J call TRBJ2-3; D unresolved. This CDR3 is built from 13 residues. Germline assignment: CDR1 SGDLS and CDR2 YYNGEE. The V end lost 2 bases, the J end lost 6 bases, and 10 bases lay between the germline ends. The CDR3 DNA is TGTGCCAGCAGCGTTACAAACGGGGATACGCAGTATTTT. Its protein product is CASSVTNGDTQYF.

The chain couples TRBV7-6 to TRBJ1-1; the D is unclear. Trimming shortened V by 5 bases and J by 0 bases, and 10 bases separated the two germline ends. The CDR3 spans 14 residues. The germline gives CDR1 SGHVS, CDR2 FNYEAQ. CDR3 nucleotide sequence: TGTGCCAGCAGCCCCTCGGGCATGAACACTGAAGCTTTCTTT. Its translation: CASSPSGMNTEAFF.

With regard to this clone: As the CDR3 is not closed by the conserved phenylalanine or tryptophan, this likely results from a read error. It is unclear where the CDR3 begins or ends on the DNA, so no DNA is shown, and the CDR3 is as TCRdb lists it. This chain links TRBV12-3 or TRBV12-4 with TRBJ1-2; the table calls TRBD1, which could not be checked here. The CDR3 has 13 residues if both end residues are counted. The CDR3 region is CASSLATARSWMS.

The CDR3 region is CASSQDSGTLYEQYF. CDR3 nucleotide sequence: TGCGCCAGCAGCCAAGATTCCGGGACACTCTACGAGCAGTACTTC. The rearrangement links TRBV4-3 to TRBJ2-7; TRBD1 might be the D (6 bases). Trimming took off 0 bases at V and 3 bases at J, with 12 bases between the two ends. Germline V gene sequence: CDR1 LGHNA, CDR2 YSLEER. The CDR3 is 15 residues long.

The chain joins TRBV11-2 to TRBJ2-1; the match to TRBD2 covers 7 bases. Germline V gene data show CDR1 as SGHAT and CDR2 as FQNNGV. V gave up 4 bases and J gave up 3 bases; unmatched junction bases: 15. This CDR3 contains 18 residues. The CDR3 loop is CASSSFDGLGMFYNEQFF. The CDR3 nucleotides read TGTGCCAGCAGCTCATTTGATGGACTAGGAATGTTCTACAATGAGCAGTTCTTC.

V and J are TRBV27 and TRBJ1-6; D not certain. Germline CDR1 and CDR2: MNHEY and SMNVEV (reference sequence). CDR3 length equals 15 residues. Trimming left V 4 bases short and J 0 bases short, with 7 bases between. CDR3 coding DNA: TGTGCCAGCAGTTCCCCCAGCTCCTATAATTCACCCCTCCACTTT. Protein product: CASSSPSSYNSPLHF.

The chain links TRBV5-6 to TRBJ1-3; D remains ambiguous. V lost 2 bases to trimming and J lost 0 bases, with 15 bases between them. This CDR3 is 17 amino acids long. The germline V gene has CDR1 SGHDT and CDR2 YYEEEE. Written as DNA, the CDR3 is TGTGCCAGCAGCTTTTTTGGGCCGCAGAACTCTGGAAACACCATATATTTT. Residues: CASSFFGPQNSGNTIYF.

This clone has a single count. The gene calls are TRBV5-1 and TRBJ1-1, with 12 bases fitting TRBD1. Unmatched junction bases numbered 19, after V lost 4 bases and J lost 0 bases. Germline V gene lookup returns CDR1 SGHRS and CDR2 YFSETQ. The CDR3 runs to 21 residues. The CDR3 spells CASSPPSGTGGPSPMNTEAFF. The CDR3 nucleotides read TGCGCCAGCAGCCCTCCTTCCGGGACAGGGGGCCCATCGCCTATGAACACTGAAGCTTTCTTT.

The V call is TRBV28, the J call TRBJ2-1; possible D gene TRBD2, 6 bases. Germline V gene lookup returns CDR1 MDHEN and CDR2 SYDVKM. CDR3 size: 16 residues. V was trimmed by 5 bases and J by 9 bases, leaving 23 bases between them. CDR3 region: CASSEPSWDSAGEQFF. The CDR3 DNA is TGTGCCAGCAGTGAGCCATCTTGGGACTCAGCGGGTGAGCAGTTCTTC.

The chain has TRBV28 and TRBJ2-7; the D gene is possibly TRBD1 (5 bases). V gave up 5 bases and J gave up 4 bases, with 15 bases separating them. CDR1 and CDR2 from the germline V gene are MDHEN and SYDVKM. The CDR3 contains 14 residues. The CDR3 sequence is CASSGRQSFYEQYF. The CDR3 DNA reads TGTGCCAGCAGTGGCCGACAGAGTTTTTACGAGCAGTACTTC.

The chain is built from TRBV28 and TRBJ2-5, with TRBD1 matching over 8 bases. Germline CDR1 reads MDHEN; CDR2 reads SYDVKM. J was trimmed by 4 bases and V by 8 bases; bases with no gene match: 18. The CDR3 runs 17 residues. CDR3 in amino acids: CASLTPATGQGRETQYF. CDR3 sequence (DNA): TGTGCCAGCTTAACACCGGCCACTGGACAGGGTAGAGAGACCCAGTACTTC.

The V gene is TRBV27, the J gene TRBJ2-1; perhaps D is TRBD1 or TRBD2 (5 bases each). Deletions cut 4 bases from V and 4 bases from J, with 14 bases between. CDR1 MNHEY and CDR2 SMNVEV come from the germline V gene (reference sequence). This CDR3 comprises 15 residues. CDR3 in DNA: TGTGCCAGCAGTTCGGGACGTCCCCGGTACAATGAGCAGTTCTTC. The encoded protein is CASSSGRPRYNEQFF.

This clone was seen once. The chain joins TRBV7-3 to TRBJ2-1, with 8 nucleotides matching TRBD1. Germline V gene sequence: CDR1 SGHTA, CDR2 FQGTGA. The CDR3 has 16 amino acids. The trim removed 0 bases at V and 1 base at J, leaving 2 bases unmatched. CDR3 protein: CASSLTGQGSYNEQFF. CDR3 nucleotides: TGTGCCAGCAGCTTAACCGGACAGGGTTCCTACAATGAGCAGTTCTTC.

This chain connects TRBV12-3 or TRBV12-4 to TRBJ1-1; D unclear. The CDR3 is 13 residues long. V shed 1 base and J shed 3 bases, with 6 bases lying between them. In nucleotides, the CDR3 is TGTGCCAGCAGTTTAGGGTGGGACACTGAAGCTTTCTTT. Residues: CASSLGWDTEAFF.

In regard to this clone: This specimen includes other DNA sequences encoding the same CDR3. The rearrangement links TRBV6-5 to TRBJ1-2; D possibly corresponds to TRBD1 (5 bases). Germline CDR1 MNHEY, CDR2 SVGAGI. The CDR3 covers 15 residues. V lost 2 bases, J lost 4 bases, and 14 bases lay in between. The CDR3 region is CASSYGGSRAYGYTF. The CDR3 nucleotides read TGTGCCAGCAGTTACGGGGGTAGTCGGGCCTATGGCTACACCTTC.